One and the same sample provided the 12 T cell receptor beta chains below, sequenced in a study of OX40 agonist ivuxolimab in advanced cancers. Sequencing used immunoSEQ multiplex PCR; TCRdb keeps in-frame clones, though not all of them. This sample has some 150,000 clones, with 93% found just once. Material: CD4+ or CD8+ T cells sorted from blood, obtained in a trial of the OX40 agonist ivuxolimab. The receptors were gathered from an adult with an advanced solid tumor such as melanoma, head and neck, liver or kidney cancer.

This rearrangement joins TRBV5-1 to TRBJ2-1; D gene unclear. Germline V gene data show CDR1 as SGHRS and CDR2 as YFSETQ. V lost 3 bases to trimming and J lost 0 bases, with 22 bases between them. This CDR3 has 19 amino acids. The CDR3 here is CASSSSGSGVYSSYNEQFF. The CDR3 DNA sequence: TGCGCCAGCAGCTCCTCTGGCTCGGGCGTCTACAGCTCCTACAATGAGCAGTTCTTC.

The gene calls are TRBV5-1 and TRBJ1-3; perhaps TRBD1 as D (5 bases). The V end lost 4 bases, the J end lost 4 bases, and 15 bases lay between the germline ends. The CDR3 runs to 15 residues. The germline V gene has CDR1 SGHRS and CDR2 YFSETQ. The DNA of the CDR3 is TGCGCCAGCAGCCCTGGGACTCCGCCGGGAAACACCATATATTTT. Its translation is CASSPGTPPGNTIYF.

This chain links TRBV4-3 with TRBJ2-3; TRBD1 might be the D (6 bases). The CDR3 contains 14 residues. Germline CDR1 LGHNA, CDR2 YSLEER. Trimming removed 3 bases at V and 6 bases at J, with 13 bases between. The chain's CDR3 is CASSQVTGRDTQYF. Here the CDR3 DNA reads TGCGCCAGCAGCCAGGTTACAGGGCGGGATACGCAGTATTTT.

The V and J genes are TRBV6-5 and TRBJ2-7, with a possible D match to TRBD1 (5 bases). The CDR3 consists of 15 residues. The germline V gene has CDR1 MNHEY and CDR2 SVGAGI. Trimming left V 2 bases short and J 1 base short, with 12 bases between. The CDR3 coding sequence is TGTGCCAGCAGTTACGACAGCTTGCCATCCTACGAGCAGTACTTC. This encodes CASSYDSLPSYEQYF.

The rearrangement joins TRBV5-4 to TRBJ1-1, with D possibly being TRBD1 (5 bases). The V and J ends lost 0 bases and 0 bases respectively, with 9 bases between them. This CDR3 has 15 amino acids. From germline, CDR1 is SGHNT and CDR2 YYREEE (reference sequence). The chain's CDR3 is CASSLAGGLNTEAFF. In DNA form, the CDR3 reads TGTGCCAGCAGCTTGGCCGGGGGTTTGAACACTGAAGCTTTCTTT.

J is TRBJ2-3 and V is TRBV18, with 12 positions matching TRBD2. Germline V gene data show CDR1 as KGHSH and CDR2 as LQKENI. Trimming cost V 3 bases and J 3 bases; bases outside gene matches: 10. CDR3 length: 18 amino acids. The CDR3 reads CASSPAPSGRAGTDTQYF. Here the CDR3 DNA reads TGTGCCAGCTCACCTGCCCCTAGCGGGAGGGCTGGAACAGATACGCAGTATTTT.

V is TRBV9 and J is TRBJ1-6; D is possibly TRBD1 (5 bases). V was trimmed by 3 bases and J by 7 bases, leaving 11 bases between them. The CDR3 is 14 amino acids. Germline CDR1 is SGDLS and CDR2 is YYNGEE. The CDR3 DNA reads TGTGCCAGCAGCGAACAGGTTGCAAATTCACCCCTCCACTTT. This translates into CASSEQVANSPLHF.

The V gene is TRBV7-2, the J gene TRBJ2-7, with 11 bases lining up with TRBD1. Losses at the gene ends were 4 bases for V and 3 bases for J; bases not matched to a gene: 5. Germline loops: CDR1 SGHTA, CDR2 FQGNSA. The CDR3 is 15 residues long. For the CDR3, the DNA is TGTGCCAGCAGCTCCGCCGGGACAGGGGGCTACGAGCAGTACTTC. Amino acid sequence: CASSSAGTGGYEQYF.

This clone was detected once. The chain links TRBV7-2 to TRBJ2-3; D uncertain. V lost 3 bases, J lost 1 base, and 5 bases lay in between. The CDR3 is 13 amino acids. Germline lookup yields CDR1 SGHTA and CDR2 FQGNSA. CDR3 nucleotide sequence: TGTGCCAGCAGCTTTAGGGGCACAGATACGCAGTATTTT. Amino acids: CASSFRGTDTQYF.

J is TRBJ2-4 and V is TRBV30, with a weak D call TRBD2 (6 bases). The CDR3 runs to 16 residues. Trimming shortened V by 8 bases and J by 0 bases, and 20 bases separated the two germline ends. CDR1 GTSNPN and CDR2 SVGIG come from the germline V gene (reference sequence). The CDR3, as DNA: TGTGCCCTGGGGAGATTCGGAGGGCTAGCCAAAAACATTCAGTACTTC. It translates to CALGRFGGLAKNIQYF.

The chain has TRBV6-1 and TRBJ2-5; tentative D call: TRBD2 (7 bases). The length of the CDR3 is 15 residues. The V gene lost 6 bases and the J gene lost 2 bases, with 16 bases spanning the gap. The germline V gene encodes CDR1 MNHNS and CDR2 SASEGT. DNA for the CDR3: TGTGCCAGCAGCAAAGGGAGGGGGACACAAGAGACCCAGTACTTC. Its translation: CASSKGRGTQETQYF.

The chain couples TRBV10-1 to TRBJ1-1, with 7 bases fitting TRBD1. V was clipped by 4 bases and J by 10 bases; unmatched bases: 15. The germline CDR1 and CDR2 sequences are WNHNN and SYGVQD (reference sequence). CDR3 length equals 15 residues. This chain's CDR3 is CASSATATGADGAFF. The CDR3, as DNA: TGCGCCAGCAGTGCGACGGCAACAGGGGCCGACGGAGCTTTCTTT.